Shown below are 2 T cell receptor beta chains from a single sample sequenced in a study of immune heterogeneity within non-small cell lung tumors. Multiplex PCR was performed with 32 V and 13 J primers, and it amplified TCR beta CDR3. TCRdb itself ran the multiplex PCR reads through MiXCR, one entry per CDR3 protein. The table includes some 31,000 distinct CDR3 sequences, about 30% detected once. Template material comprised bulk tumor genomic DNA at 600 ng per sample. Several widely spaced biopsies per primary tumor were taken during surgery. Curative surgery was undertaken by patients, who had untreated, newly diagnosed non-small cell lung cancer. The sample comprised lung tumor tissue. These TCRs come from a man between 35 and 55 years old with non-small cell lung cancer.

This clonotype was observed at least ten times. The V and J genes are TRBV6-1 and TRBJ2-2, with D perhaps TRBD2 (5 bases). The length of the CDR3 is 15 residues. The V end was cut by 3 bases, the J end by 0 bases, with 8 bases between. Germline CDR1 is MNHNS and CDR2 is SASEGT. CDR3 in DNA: TGTGCCAGCAGTGAGAGGACTGCGAACACCGGGGAGCTGTTTTTT. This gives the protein CASSERTANTGELFF.

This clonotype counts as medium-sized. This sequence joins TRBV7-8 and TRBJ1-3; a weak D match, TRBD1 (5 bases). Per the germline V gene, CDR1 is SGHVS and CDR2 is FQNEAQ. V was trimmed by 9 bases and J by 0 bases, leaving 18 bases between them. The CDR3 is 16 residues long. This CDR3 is CASRKTRQTSGNTIYF. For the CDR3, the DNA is TGTGCCAGTAGAAAGACAAGACAGACCTCTGGAAACACCATATATTTT.